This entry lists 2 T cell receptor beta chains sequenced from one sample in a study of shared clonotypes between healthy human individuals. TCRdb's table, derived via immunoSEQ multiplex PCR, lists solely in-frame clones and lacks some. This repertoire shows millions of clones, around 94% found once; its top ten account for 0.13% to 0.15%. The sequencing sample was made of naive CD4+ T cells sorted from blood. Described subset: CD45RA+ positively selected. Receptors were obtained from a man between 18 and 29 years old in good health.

The DNA for the CDR3 is TGTGCCAGCAGTTATGGGACAGGGACCGGCGAGCAGTACTTC. Translated: CASSYGTGTGEQYF. The gene calls are TRBV2 and TRBJ2-7; 9 nucleotides align to TRBD1. CDR3 length: 14 amino acids. Looked up from germline, CDR1 is SNHLY and CDR2 is FYNNEI. The trim removed 5 bases at V and 6 bases at J, leaving 8 bases unmatched.

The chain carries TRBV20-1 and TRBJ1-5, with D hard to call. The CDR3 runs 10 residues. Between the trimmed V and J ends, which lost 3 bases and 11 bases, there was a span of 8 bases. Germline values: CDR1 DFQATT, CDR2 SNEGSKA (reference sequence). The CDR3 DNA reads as TGCAGTGCTAGTTCGTCGGCCCAGCATTTT. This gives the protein CSASSSAQHF.